The sequence of this T cell receptor beta chain was determined in a study of early T cells in non-severe SARS-CoV-2 infection (dated by TCRdb to the early 2020s). About the full investigation: Because TCR sequencing was done on bulk RNA from unsorted whole blood, the alpha and beta chains could not be paired. The full study reports these points: VDJdb matching was skewed toward anti-spike CD8 responses, so virus-specific expansions were likely underestimated and private and CD4 specificities were missed.

From its cysteine to its phenylalanine, the CDR3 spans 16 amino acids. The only DNA kept is the CDR3, 48 bases in frame from the first base. V trim: 3 bases; J trim: 3 bases; unmatched bases: 9. CDR1 and CDR2, looked up from the germline V gene (reference sequence), are GTSNPN and SVGIG. As for this clonotype: Its antigen specificity is not known. No much larger clone exists at a distance of one base, and base qualities are not known.

Library construction relied on 5' RACE. Reads for this sample came from a NextSeq 500. To correct for sequencing error and PCR bias, the TCR library protocol tagged individual cDNA molecules with unique molecular identifiers. Both TCR alpha and beta chains were sequenced, and tight co-correlation was observed between alpha and beta sequence abundances in each sample. The paper's processing steps were these. Decombinator V4 was used to perform V gene, J gene and CDR3 annotation of TCR sequences. Expanded TCRs were defined as changing significantly between any two time points under a Poisson model with p below 0.0001. TCR abundances were normalised to the total number of TCRs sequenced in each sample and reported as counts per million. MAIT TCRs were defined by TRAV1-2 paired with TRAJ12, TRAJ20 or TRAJ33, and iNKT TCRs by TRAV10 paired with TRAJ18. VDJdb, accessed 1 November 2021, was searched for CMV, EBV and SARS-CoV-2 annotated TCRs, with TCRs annotated for multiple antigens excluded. Using fastp trimming at Q25 and MiXCR clonotype assembly, TCRdb reanalyzed the public sequencing data and kept in-frame beta chains. Each CDR3 protein appears once, grouped with its most common genes and DNA. TCRdb's processing, not the study's, gives the V and J calls here. This sample is represented by over 95,000 distinct CDR3 sequences; roughly 17% of them were singletons. The leading ten clones occupy over 0.95% of the sample.

Set within a cohort of healthcare workers in London, UK, this nested case-control study involved weekly PCR testing of nasopharyngeal swabs along with blood sampling. Between 23 and 31 March 2020, the week of the UK lockdown, healthcare workers were enrolled and then followed up weekly for as long as 16 weeks. The sequence derives from an adult who was a healthcare worker with PCR-confirmed SARS-CoV-2 infection or an uninfected control (not recorded which). The sequenced material came from whole blood. The chain joins TRBV30 to TRBJ1-5, with 9 middle bases fitting TRBD1. The DNA sequence is given as TGTGCCTGGAGCTTCGGCCGGGACAGGGACAATCAGCCCCAGCATTTT. It codes for CAWSFGRDRDNQPQHF.